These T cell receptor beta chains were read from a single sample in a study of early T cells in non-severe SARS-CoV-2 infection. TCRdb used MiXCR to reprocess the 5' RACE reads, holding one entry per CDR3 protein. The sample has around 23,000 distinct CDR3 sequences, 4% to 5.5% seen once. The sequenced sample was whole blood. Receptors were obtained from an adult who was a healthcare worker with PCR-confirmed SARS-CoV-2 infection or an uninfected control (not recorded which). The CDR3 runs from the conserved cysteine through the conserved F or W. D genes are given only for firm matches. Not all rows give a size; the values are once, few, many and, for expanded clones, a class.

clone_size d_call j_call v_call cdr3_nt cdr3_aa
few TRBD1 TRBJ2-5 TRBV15 TGTGCCACCAGCACCTACAGGGGGCAGCGAGGTTTAGCGACCCAGTACTTC CATSTYRGQRGLATQYF
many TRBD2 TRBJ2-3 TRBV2 TGTGCCAGCACCCTAGGGGCCGCGGGAGGGCCGGGAACAGATACGCAGTATTTT CASTLGAAGGPGTDTQYF
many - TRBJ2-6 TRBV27 TGTGCCAGCAGTTCCCCAGTCTCCGGGGCCAACGTCCTGACTTTC CASSSPVSGANVLTF
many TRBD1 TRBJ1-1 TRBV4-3 TGCGCCAGCAGCCAGAGTAGGGGCAGGGGGATCGAATTGAACACTGAAGCTTTCTTT CASSQSRGRGIELNTEAFF
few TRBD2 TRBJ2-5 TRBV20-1 TGCAGTGTCCTGACTAGCGGGCTGGAGACCCAGTACTTC CSVLTSGLETQYF
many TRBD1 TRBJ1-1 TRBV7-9 TGTGCCAGCAGCCGAGGGGACAGGGGGCATACTGAAGCTTTCTTT CASSRGDRGHTEAFF
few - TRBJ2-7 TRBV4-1 TGCGCCAGCAGCCAAGACAGGGGGGCTTACGAGCAGTACTTC CASSQDRGAYEQYF
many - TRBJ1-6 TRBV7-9 TGTGCCAGCAGCCGCAGGGGTGCACCCCTCCACTTT CASSRRGAPLHF
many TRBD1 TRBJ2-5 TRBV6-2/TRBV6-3 TGTGCCAGCAGTTACTCCGCGGGACAGGGTGAGACCCAGTACTTC CASSYSAGQGETQYF
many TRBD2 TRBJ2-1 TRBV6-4 TGTGCCAGCAGTGAGCTAGCGGGAGTGTTCAATGAGCAGTTCTTC CASSELAGVFNEQFF
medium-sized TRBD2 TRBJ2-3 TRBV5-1 TGCGCCAGCAGCCCCAGACTAGCGGGAGGTGCAGATACGCAGTATTTT CASSPRLAGGADTQYF
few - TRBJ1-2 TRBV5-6 TGTGCCAGCAGCTGGCCGCCGGGCTCCCAACGGGGCTACACCTTC CASSWPPGSQRGYTF
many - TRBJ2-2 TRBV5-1 TGCGCCAGCAGCTTGGTCTCAGCCGGGGAGCTGTTTTTT CASSLVSAGELFF
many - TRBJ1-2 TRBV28 TGTGCCAGCAGTTTAAAAGTCGGACCGCCAACCTTC CASSLKVGPPTF
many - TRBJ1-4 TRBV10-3 TGTGCCATCGGGGAACGGGACGGATCTGAAAAACTGTTTTTT CAIGERDGSEKLFF
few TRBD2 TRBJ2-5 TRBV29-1 TGCAGCGTGAACGGTGCTAGCGGGCAAGAGACCCAGTACTTC CSVNGASGQETQYF
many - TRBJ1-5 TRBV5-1 TGCGCCAGCAGCTTTTCGGGTAACAATCAGCCCCAGCATTTT CASSFSGNNQPQHF
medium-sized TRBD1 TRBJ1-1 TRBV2 TGTGCCAGCCGCCGGGACAGTCAGTCAGAAGCTTTCTTT CASRRDSQSEAFF
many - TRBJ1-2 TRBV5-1 TGCGCCAGCAGCCCGTTGGGGGGGCTTACGACTAACTATGGCTACACCTTC CASSPLGGLTTNYGYTF
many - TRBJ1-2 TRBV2 TGTGCCAGCAGACGGTGGAGGGGCCTGTATGGCTACACCTTC CASRRWRGLYGYTF
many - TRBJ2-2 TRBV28 TGTGCCAGCAGAGAACAGGGTGCGAACACCGGGGAGCTGTTTTTT CASREQGANTGELFF
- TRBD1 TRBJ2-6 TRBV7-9 TGTGCCAGCAGCTCAGGAGACAGGGGCCCCGTTAGGTCTGGGGCCAACGTCCTGACTTTC CASSSGDRGPVRSGANVLTF
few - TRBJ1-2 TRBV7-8 TGTGCCAGCAGCCCGCACGGGGGGGGAGCTTATGGCTACACCTTC CASSPHGGGAYGYTF
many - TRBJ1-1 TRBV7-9 TGTGCCAGCAGCGCCCCTGGGGATAGAGAAGCTTTCTTT CASSAPGDREAFF
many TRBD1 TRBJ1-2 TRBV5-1 TGCGCCAGCAGCCCGGACAGGGCTGATGGCTACACCTTC CASSPDRADGYTF
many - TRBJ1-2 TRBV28 TGTGCCAGCAGCACTAACGGGTTTAACTATGGCTACACCTTC CASSTNGFNYGYTF
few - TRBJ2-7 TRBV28 TGTGCCAGCAGTTTCGGTTCGGGCAGACAAAGCTCCTACGAGCAGTACTTC CASSFGSGRQSSYEQYF
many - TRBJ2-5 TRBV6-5 TGTGCCAGCAGTTACCTATTTGGTGAGACCCAGTACTTC CASSYLFGETQYF
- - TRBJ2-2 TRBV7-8 TGTGCCAGCGCACCGGTCTGGGGGGAGCTGTTTTTT CASAPVWGELFF
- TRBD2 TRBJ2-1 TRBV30 TGTGCCTGGAGTGTAGGCTTAGCGGGAGCGTACAATGAGCAGTTCTTC CAWSVGLAGAYNEQFF
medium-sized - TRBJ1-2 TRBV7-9 TGTGCCAGCAGCCCTACAGGGACGGGCTATGGCTACACCTTC CASSPTGTGYGYTF
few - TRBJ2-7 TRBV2 TGTGCCAGCAGCCGCGACAGGTTAACCTACGAGCAGTACTTC CASSRDRLTYEQYF
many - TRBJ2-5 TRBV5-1 TGCGCCAGCAGCTTGGCCCCCCGAGAGACCCAGTACTTC CASSLAPRETQYF
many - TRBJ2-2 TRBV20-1 TGCAGTGCTCCCCGACAGGGAGGAGACACCGGGGAGCTGTTTTTT CSAPRQGGDTGELFF
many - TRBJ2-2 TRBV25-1 TGTGCCAGCAGTGACAGGAACACCGGGGAGCTGTTTTTT CASSDRNTGELFF
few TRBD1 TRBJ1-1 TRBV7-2 TGTGCCAGCAGCTTAGTGGCAGGGGGTAGGTACACTGAAGCTTTCTTT CASSLVAGGRYTEAFF
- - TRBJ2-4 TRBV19 TGTGCCAGTAGTATTATGGCCGCGGCGGACATTCAGTACTTC CASSIMAAADIQYF
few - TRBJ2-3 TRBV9 TGTGCCAGCAGCGTAGCTGGGGACGGACTCAACCCCTGGGATACGCAGTATTTT CASSVAGDGLNPWDTQYF
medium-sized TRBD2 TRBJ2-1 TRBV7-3 TGTGCCAGCAGCCCCGGCCCCCTTAGCGGGAGGGCCAGGAATGAGCAGTTCTTC CASSPGPLSGRARNEQFF
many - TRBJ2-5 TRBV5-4 TGTGCCAGCAGCTTGGATCGGGGGGCGGAGACCCAGTACTTC CASSLDRGAETQYF
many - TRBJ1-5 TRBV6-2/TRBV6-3 TGTGCCAGCAGTTACCCTGGACGGGTTAATCAGCCCCAGCATTTT CASSYPGRVNQPQHF
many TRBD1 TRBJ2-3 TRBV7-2 TGTGCCAGCAGCTTTGGACAGGGCGGCACAGATACGCAGTATTTT CASSFGQGGTDTQYF
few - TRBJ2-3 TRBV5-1 TGCGCCACCGCCGAGGTCCCTGAAACTAGCACAGATACGCAGTATTTT CATAEVPETSTDTQYF
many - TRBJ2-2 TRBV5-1 TGCGCCACCCGCATGGGCAGAACGAACACCGGGGAGCTGTTTTTT CATRMGRTNTGELFF
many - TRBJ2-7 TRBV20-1 TGCAGTGCTGGGGGACACCCCGTAGGATACGAGCAGTACTTC CSAGGHPVGYEQYF